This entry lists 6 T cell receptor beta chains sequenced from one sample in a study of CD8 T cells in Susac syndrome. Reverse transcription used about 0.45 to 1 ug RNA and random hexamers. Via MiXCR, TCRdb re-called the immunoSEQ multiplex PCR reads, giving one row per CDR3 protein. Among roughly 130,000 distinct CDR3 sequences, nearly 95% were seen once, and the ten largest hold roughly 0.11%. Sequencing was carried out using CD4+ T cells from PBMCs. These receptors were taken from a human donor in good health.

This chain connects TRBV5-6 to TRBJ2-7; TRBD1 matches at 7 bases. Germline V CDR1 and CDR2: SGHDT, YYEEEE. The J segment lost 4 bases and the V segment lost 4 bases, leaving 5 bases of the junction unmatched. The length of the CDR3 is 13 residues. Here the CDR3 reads CASSQGQTYEQYF. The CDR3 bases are TGTGCCAGCAGCCAGGGACAGACATACGAGCAGTACTTC.

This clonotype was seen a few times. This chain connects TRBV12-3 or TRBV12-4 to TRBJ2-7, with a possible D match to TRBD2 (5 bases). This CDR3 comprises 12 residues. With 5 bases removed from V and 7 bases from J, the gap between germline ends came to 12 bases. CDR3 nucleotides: TGTGCCAGCAGTCCCCGCCGAGGGGAGCAGTACTTC. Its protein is CASSPRRGEQYF.

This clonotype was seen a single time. The CDR3 protein is CASSRGQTPRNYGYTF. The CDR3 DNA is TGTGCCAGCAGCCGGGGACAGACCCCGAGAAACTATGGCTACACCTTC. The chain links TRBV7-9 to TRBJ1-2; 7 nucleotides line up with TRBD1. The CDR3 totals 16 residues. V was clipped by 5 bases and J by 2 bases; unmatched bases: 11. Germline CDR1 reads SEHNR; CDR2 reads FQNEAQ (reference sequence).

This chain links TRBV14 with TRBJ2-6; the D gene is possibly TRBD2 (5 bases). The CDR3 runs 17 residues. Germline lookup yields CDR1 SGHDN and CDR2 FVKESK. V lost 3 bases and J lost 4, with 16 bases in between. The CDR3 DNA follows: TGTGCCAGCAGCCAGTCGGGGAGAGGATTCGGGGCCAACGTCCTGACTTTC. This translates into CASSQSGRGFGANVLTF.

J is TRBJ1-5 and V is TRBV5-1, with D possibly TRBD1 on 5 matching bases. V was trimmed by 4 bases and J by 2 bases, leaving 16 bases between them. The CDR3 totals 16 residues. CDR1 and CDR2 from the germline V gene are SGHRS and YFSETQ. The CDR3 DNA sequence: TGCGCCAGCAGCCCTGGATTAAGCAGGGGCAATCAGCCCCAGCATTTT. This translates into CASSPGLSRGNQPQHF.

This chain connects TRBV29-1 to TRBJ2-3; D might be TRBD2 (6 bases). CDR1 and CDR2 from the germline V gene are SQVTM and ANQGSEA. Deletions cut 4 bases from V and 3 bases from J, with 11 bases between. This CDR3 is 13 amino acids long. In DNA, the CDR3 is TGCAGCGTTGGGGGGAGGATGACAGATACGCAGTATTTT. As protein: CSVGGRMTDTQYF.